The rows below give T cell receptor beta chains drawn from one sample of a study of cytomegalovirus exposure and HLA in healthy donors. The data were produced by immunoSEQ multiplex PCR, yet TCRdb's version contains in-frame clones alone and is incomplete. Seen here are about 150,000 clones, over 60% observed once, and the top ten hold roughly 1.8%. The source material was PBMCs. The receptors come from a woman in her 40s in good health and CMV-seronegative. Each CDR3 is given with its conserved first and last residue. Fields, in order: D gene, V gene, J gene, clone size, CDR3 DNA, CDR3 protein. A D gene is named only where the DNA matches it firmly. Clone size appears in some rows only: once, few, many, or a class for an expanded clone.

d_call: NA
v_call: TRBV30
j_call: TRBJ2-2
clone_size: NA
cdr3_nt: TGTGCCTGGAGTGTACAATTCACCGGGGAGCTGTTTTTT
cdr3_aa: CAWSVQFTGELFF

d_call: NA
v_call: TRBV19
j_call: TRBJ1-2
clone_size: NA
cdr3_nt: TGTGCCAGTAGTAGTCAGGATCTCTATGGCTACACCTTC
cdr3_aa: CASSSQDLYGYTF

d_call: NA
v_call: TRBV5-1
j_call: TRBJ1-5
clone_size: NA
cdr3_nt: TGCGCCAGCCGAGCCGACCCAGGGGAACGGGGGCCCCAGCATTTT
cdr3_aa: CASRADPGERGPQHF

d_call: TRBD1
v_call: TRBV6-6
j_call: TRBJ2-5
clone_size: few
cdr3_nt: TGTGCCAGCAGCACAGGGGCGGAAGAGACCCAGTACTTC
cdr3_aa: CASSTGAEETQYF

d_call: NA
v_call: TRBV30
j_call: TRBJ1-2
clone_size: NA
cdr3_nt: TGTGCCTGGAGGACCAGACAGGTGAACTATGGCTACACCTTC
cdr3_aa: CAWRTRQVNYGYTF

d_call: TRBD1
v_call: TRBV7-9
j_call: TRBJ2-7
clone_size: NA
cdr3_nt: TGTGCCAGCAGCCCGGGACAGGGGGCCGCCTACGAGCAGTACTTC
cdr3_aa: CASSPGQGAAYEQYF

d_call: NA
v_call: TRBV28
j_call: TRBJ1-2
clone_size: NA
cdr3_nt: TGTGCCAGCAGTTTCGGCAGGGGTGACTATGGCTACACCTTC
cdr3_aa: CASSFGRGDYGYTF

d_call: TRBD2
v_call: TRBV2
j_call: TRBJ2-5
clone_size: NA
cdr3_nt: TGTGCCAGCAGACCCGGGAGCGGGAACCGGGAGACCCAGTACTTC
cdr3_aa: CASRPGSGNRETQYF

d_call: TRBD1
v_call: TRBV11-2
j_call: TRBJ2-1
clone_size: NA
cdr3_nt: TGTGCCAGCAGCTTAACCGGACAGGGAATTTCTCCCTACAATGAGCAGTTCTTC
cdr3_aa: CASSLTGQGISPYNEQFF

d_call: TRBD2
v_call: TRBV5-4
j_call: TRBJ2-2
clone_size: few
cdr3_nt: TGTGCCAGCAGCTCCCGGACTAGTCTCACTCCAACCGGGGAGCTGTTTTTT
cdr3_aa: CASSSRTSLTPTGELFF

d_call: TRBD1
v_call: TRBV27
j_call: TRBJ1-2
clone_size: NA
cdr3_nt: TGTGCCAGCAGTCCCCGGACAGGGGGCGTTACGGACTATGGCTACACCTTC
cdr3_aa: CASSPRTGGVTDYGYTF

d_call: NA
v_call: TRBV6-5
j_call: TRBJ1-2
clone_size: few
cdr3_nt: TGTGCCAGCGAGGGTCCGAATGGCTACACCTTC
cdr3_aa: CASEGPNGYTF

d_call: NA
v_call: TRBV4-1
j_call: TRBJ1-6
clone_size: NA
cdr3_nt: TGCGCCAGCAGCTTCGGGAGCCCAAGAGGGTATAATTCACCCCTCCACTTT
cdr3_aa: CASSFGSPRGYNSPLHF

d_call: TRBD1
v_call: TRBV5-4
j_call: TRBJ1-2
clone_size: NA
cdr3_nt: TGTGCCAGCAGTTGGCAGGGGGCTGGGTATGGCTACACCTTC
cdr3_aa: CASSWQGAGYGYTF

d_call: NA
v_call: TRBV10-1
j_call: TRBJ1-3
clone_size: NA
cdr3_nt: TGCGCCAGCAGTGAGGATGATGGGGGCCCTTCTGGAAACACCATATATTTT
cdr3_aa: CASSEDDGGPSGNTIYF

d_call: NA
v_call: TRBV6-1
j_call: TRBJ2-3
clone_size: NA
cdr3_nt: TGTGCCAGCAGTGAAGCCCGGGGTCTCACAGATACGCAGTATTTT
cdr3_aa: CASSEARGLTDTQYF

d_call: NA
v_call: TRBV7-9
j_call: TRBJ1-1
clone_size: NA
cdr3_nt: TGTGCCAGCAGCCCCGGGGGGAGCAACACTGAAGCTTTCTTT
cdr3_aa: CASSPGGSNTEAFF

d_call: NA
v_call: TRBV2
j_call: TRBJ1-1
clone_size: NA
cdr3_nt: TGTGCCCGAACCCCCAGCCAGGTTATAACTGAAGCTTTCTTT
cdr3_aa: CARTPSQVITEAFF